This entry features one T cell receptor beta chain sequence. These data originate in a study of shared clonotypes between healthy human individuals. This CDR3 has 18 residues. The J segment lost 5 bases and the V segment lost 7 bases, leaving 17 bases of the junction unmatched. CDR1 is SGHTS, CDR2 YDEGEE, per germline. Assay used: immunoSEQ multiplex PCR; TCRdb lists only in-frame clones, some missing. Here the sample spans about a million clones, approximately 80% being singletons. The sample was memory CD4+ T cells from PBMCs. Subset described: CD45RA-negative fraction. V and J are TRBV5-8 and TRBJ2-5; 13 nucleotides line up with TRBD2. The receptor comes from a young man in good health. Some clones in this sample may be carry-over from other donors' samples. The CDR3 coding sequence is TGTGCCAGCCGTAAGGGACTAGCGGGAACTGGGCTGCTGGAGACCCAGTACTTC. Encoded protein: CASRKGLAGTGLLETQYF.